This T cell receptor (beta chain) came from a study of vaccination effects on CD4 cells after COVID-19. Across the study: The two convalescent patients provided samples 16 days and one week before vaccination.

The CDR3 runs 14 residues. Trimming removed 3 bases from V and 4 bases from J; junction bases left unmatched: 3. Germline lookup yields CDR1 LGHNA and CDR2 YSLEER. ViraFEST assay sequencing came after antigen-specific CD4+ T cells were expanded with viral peptide pools. CD4+ T cell isolation took place after 10 days of culture. Infection dated between March and December 2020, before the Alpha, Beta and Delta variants reached the United States. The culture medium for some 2 million PBMC per well included roughly 10 IU/ml IL-2 and 8.5 to 10 ug/ml peptides. This clone appeared once. The antigen is undetermined. Profiled with immunoSEQ multiplex PCR; TCRdb holds only in-frame clones, not every one. The sample consists of more than 20,000 clones, about 80% of them appearing once.

Sequencing used CD4+ T cells from PBMCs cultured with a peptide pool, obtained before COVID-19 vaccination. The chain has TRBV4-3 and TRBJ1-3; 7 bases line up with TRBD1. The receptor comes from a human donor who had a prior SARS-CoV-2 infection. DNA for the CDR3: TGCGCCAGCAGCCACGACAGGGCAGGAAACACCATATATTTT. Encoded protein: CASSHDRAGNTIYF.